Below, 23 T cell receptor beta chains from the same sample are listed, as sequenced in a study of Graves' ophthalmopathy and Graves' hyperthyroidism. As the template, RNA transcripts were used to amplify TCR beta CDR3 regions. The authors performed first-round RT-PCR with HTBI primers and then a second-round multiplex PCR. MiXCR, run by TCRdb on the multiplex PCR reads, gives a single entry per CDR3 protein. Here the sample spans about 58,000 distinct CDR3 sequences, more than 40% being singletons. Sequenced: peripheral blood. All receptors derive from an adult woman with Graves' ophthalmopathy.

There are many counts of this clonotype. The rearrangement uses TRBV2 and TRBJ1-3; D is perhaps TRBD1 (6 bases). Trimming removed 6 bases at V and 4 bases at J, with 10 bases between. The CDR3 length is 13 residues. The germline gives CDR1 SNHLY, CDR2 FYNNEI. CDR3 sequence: CASRQGFGNTIYF. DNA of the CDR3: TGTGCCAGCAGACAGGGTTTCGGAAACACCATATATTTT. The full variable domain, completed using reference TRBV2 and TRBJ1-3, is EPEVTQTPSHQVTQMGQEVILRCVPISNHLYFYWYRQILGQKVEFLVSFYNNEISEKSEIFDDQFSVERPDGSNFTLKIRSTKLEDSAMYFCASRQGFGNTIYFGEGSWLTVV.

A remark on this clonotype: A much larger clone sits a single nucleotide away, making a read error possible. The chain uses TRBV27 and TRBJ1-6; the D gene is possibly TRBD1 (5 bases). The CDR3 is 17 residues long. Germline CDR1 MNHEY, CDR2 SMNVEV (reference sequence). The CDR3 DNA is TGTGCCAGCAGCCCGGTTGGACACGACTTTTATAATCCACCCCTCCACTTT. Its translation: CASSPVGHDFYNPPLHF.

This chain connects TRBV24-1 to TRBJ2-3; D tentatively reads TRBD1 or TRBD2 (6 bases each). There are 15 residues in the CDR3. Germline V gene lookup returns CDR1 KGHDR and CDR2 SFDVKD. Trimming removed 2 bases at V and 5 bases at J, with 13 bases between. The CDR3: CATSDSRGRGDTQYF. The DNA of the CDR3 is TGTGCCACCAGTGATTCCCGGGGGCGGGGAGATACGCAGTATTTT.

The CDR3 is CASSFPGGGDEQYF. CDR3 nucleotides: TGTGCCAGCAGCTTTCCGGGAGGGGGTGACGAGCAGTACTTC. The chain employs TRBV5-6 and TRBJ2-7; 8 bases align to TRBD2. The length of the CDR3 is 14 residues. The germline gives CDR1 SGHDT, CDR2 YYEEEE. J gave up 5 bases and V 2 bases, and 6 bases lay outside the gene matches.

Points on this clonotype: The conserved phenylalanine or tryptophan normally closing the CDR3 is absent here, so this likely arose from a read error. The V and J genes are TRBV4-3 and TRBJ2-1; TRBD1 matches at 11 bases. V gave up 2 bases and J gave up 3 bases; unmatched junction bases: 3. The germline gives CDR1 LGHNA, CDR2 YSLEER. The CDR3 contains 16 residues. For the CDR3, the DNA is TGCGCCAGCAGCCAAAAGGGGACAGGGGGCTACAATGAGCAGTTCCTC. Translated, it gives CASSQKGTGGYNEQFL.

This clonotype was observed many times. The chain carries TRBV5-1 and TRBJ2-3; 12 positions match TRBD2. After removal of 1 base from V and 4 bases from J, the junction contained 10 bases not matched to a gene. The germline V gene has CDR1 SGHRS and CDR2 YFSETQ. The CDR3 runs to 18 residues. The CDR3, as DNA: TGCGCCAGCAGCTTGACTAGCGGGAGGATCGAGGCGGCAGATACGCAGTATTTT. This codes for CASSLTSGRIEAADTQYF.

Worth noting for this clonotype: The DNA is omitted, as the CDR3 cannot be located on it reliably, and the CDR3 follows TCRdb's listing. The CDR3 here is CASSFYICSARDTAREPYEQYF. This sequence joins TRBV7-4 and TRBJ2-7; the table's TRBD2 call for D was not verified on the DNA. Germline CDR1 reads SGHVT; CDR2 reads SQSDAQ. The length of the CDR3 is 22 amino acids, counting both ends.

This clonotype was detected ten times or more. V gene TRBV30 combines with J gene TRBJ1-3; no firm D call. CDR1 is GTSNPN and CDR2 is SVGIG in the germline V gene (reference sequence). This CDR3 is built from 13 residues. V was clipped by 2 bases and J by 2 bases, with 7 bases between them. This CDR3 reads CAWSIAAGNTIYF. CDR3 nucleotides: TGTGCCTGGAGTATAGCGGCTGGAAACACCATATATTTT.

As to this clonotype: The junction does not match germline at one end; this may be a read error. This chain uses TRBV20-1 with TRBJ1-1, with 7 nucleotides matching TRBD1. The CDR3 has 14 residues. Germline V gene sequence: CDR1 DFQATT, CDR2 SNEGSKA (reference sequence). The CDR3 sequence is CSASPGQLNTEACF. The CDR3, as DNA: TGCAGTGCGTCTCCGGGACAGCTGAACACTGAGGCTTGCTTT.

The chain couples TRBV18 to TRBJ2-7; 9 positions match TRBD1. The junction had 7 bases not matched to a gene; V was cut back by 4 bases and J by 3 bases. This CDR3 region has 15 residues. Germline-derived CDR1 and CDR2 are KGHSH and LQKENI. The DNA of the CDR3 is TGTGCCAGCTCACAAAGCGACAGGGGGGGCTACGAGCAGTACTTC. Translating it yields CASSQSDRGGYEQYF.

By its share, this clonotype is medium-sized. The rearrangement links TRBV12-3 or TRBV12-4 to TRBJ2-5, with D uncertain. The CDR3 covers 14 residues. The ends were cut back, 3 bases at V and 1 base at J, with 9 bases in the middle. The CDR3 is CASSLGRIQETQYF. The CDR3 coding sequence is TGTGCCAGCAGTTTGGGAAGGATCCAAGAGACCCAGTACTTC.

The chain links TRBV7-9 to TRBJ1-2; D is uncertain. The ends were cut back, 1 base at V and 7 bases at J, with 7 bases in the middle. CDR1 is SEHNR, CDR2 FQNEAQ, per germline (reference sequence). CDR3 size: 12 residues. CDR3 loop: CASSLGGVGYTF. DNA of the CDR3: TGTGCCAGCAGCTTAGGCGGGGTTGGCTACACCTTC.

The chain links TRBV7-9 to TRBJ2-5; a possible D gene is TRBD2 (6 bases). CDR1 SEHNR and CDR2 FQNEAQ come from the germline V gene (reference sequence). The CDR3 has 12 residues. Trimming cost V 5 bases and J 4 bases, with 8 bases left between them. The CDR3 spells CASSRGLETQYF. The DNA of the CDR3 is TGTGCCAGCAGCCGGGGGTTAGAGACCCAGTACTTC.

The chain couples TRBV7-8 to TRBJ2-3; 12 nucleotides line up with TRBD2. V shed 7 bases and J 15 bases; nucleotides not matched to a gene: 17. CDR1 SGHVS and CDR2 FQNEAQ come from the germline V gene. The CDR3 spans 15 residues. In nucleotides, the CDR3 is TGTGCCAGCACCTCCGGATCTAGCGGGAGGGCCGCTTTCTATTTT. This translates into CASTSGSSGRAAFYF.

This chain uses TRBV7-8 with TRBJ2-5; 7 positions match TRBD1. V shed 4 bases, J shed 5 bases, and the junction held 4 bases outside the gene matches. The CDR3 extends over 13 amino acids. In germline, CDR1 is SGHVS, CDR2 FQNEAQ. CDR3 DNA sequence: TGTGCCAGCAGCTACAGGGGTTACGAGACCCAGTACTTC. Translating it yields CASSYRGYETQYF.

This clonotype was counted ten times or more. CDR3 amino acids: CASSPGTSGNYEQYF. CDR3 nucleotides: TGTGCCAGCAGCCCCGGGACTAGCGGGAACTACGAGCAGTACTTC. V usage is TRBV9 and J usage is TRBJ2-7; 13 bases agree with TRBD2. Germline V gene lookup returns CDR1 SGDLS and CDR2 YYNGEE. The CDR3 has 15 amino acids. J gave up 3 bases and V 4 bases, and 4 bases lay outside the gene matches.

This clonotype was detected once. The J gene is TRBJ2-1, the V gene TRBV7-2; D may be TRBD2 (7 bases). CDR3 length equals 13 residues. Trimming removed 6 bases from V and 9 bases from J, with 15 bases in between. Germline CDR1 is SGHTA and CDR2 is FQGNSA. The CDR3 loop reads CASSEGGAGEQFF. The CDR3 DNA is TGTGCCAGCAGTGAAGGGGGGGCCGGTGAGCAGTTCTTC. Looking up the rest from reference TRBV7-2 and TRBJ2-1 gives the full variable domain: GAGVSQSPSNKVTEKGKDVELRCDPISGHTALYWYRQSLGQGLEFLIYFQGNSAPDKSGLPSDRFSAERTGGSVSTLTIQRTQQEDSAVYLCASSEGGAGEQFFGPGTRLTVL.

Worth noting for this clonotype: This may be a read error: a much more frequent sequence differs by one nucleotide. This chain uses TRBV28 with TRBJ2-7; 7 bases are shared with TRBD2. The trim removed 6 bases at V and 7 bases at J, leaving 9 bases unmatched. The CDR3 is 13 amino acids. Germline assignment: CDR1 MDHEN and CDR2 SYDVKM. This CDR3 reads CASSPGWEGEQYF. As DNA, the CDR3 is TGTGCCAGCAGCCCCGGGTGGGAGGGGGAGCAGTACTTC. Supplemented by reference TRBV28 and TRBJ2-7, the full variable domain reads DVKVTQSSRYLVKRTGEKVFLECVQDMDHENMFWYRQDPGLGLRLIYFSYDVKMKEKGDIPEGYSVSREKKERFSLILESASTNQTSMYLCASSPGWEGEQYFGPGTRLTVT.

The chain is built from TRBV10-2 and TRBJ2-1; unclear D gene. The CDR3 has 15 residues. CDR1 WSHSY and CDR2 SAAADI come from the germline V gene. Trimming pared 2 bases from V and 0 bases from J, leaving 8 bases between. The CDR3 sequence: CASSERQLSYNEQFF. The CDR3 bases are TGCGCCAGCAGTGAGAGGCAGCTCTCCTACAATGAGCAGTTCTTC.

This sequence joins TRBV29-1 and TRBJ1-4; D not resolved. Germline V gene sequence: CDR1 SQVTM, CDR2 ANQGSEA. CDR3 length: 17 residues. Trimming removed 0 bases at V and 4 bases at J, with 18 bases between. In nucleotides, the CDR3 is TGCAGCGTTGAAGAAGTCGGGCCCCGACTAGTTAATGAAAAACTGTTTTTT. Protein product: CSVEEVGPRLVNEKLFF.

CDR3 DNA sequence: TGTGCCTGGAGTACCTTTAAGGGAGGGTTGGATGAGCAGTTCTTC. Protein: CAWSTFKGGLDEQFF. The V gene is TRBV9, the J gene TRBJ2-1; TRBD2 agrees at 7 bases. The germline V gene encodes CDR1 SGDLS and CDR2 YYNGEE. After removal of 10 bases from V and 8 bases from J, the junction contained 18 bases not matched to a gene. The length of the CDR3 is 15 residues.

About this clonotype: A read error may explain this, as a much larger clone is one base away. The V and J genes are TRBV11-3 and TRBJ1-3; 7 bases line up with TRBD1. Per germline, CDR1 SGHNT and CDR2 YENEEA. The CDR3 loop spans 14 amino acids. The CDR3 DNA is TGTGCCAGCAGCTCCGACAGGGCTGGAGACACCATGTATTTT. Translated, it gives CASSSDRAGDTMYF.

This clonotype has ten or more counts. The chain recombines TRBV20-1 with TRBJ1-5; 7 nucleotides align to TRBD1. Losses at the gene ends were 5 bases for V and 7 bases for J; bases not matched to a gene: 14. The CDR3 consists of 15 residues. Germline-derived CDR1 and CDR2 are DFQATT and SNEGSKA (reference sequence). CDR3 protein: CSAGGPRGGVQPQHF. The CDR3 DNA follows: TGCAGTGCTGGAGGGCCCAGGGGGGGGGTACAGCCCCAGCATTTT.